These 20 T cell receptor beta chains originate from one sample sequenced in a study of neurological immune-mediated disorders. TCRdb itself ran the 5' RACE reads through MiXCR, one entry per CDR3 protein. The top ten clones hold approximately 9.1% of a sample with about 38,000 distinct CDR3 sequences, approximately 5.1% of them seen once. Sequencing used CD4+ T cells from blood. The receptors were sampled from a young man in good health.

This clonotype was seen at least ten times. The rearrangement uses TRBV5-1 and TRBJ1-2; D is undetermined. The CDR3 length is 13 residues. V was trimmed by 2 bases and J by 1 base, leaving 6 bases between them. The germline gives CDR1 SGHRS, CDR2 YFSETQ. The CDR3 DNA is TGCGCCAGCAGCTTTGGGGTTAACTATGGCTACACCTTC. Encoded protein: CASSFGVNYGYTF.

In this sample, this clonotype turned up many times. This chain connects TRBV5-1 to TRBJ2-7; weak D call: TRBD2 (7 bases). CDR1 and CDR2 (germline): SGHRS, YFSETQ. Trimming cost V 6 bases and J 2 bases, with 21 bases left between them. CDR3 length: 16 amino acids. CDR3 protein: CASTPEGGGLTYEQYF. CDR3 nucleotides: TGCGCCAGCACCCCGGAGGGCGGGGGCTTAACCTACGAGCAGTACTTC.

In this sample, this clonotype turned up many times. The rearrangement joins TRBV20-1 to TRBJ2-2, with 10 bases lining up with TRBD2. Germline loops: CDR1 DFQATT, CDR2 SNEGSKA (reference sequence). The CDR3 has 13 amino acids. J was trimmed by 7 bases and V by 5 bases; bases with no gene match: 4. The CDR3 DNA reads TGCAGTGCTCGTAGGACTAGCGGCGGGGAGCTGTTTTTT. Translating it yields CSARRTSGGELFF.

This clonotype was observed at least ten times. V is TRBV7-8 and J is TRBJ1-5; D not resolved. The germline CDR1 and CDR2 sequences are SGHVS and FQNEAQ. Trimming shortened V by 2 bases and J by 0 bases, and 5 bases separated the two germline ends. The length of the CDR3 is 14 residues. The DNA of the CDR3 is TGTGCCAGCAGCTTACAGGATAGCAATCAGCCCCAGCATTTT. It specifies CASSLQDSNQPQHF.

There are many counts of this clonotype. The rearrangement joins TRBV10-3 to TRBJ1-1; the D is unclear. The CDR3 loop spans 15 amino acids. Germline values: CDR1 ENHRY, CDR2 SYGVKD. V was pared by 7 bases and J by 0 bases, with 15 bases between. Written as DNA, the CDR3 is TGTGCCATCACCCCCCAGGCCGGGTTGAACACTGAAGCTTTCTTT. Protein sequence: CAITPQAGLNTEAFF.

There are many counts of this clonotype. The CDR3 spells CASSLAQGEYEQYF. The CDR3, as DNA: TGTGCCAGCAGCTTAGCACAGGGGGAGTACGAGCAGTACTTC. This chain links TRBV7-2 with TRBJ2-7, with TRBD1 identical over 8 bases. The V segment lost 0 bases and the J segment 4 bases; nucleotides outside the gene matches: 2. The CDR3 consists of 14 residues. From germline, CDR1 is SGHTA and CDR2 FQGNSA.

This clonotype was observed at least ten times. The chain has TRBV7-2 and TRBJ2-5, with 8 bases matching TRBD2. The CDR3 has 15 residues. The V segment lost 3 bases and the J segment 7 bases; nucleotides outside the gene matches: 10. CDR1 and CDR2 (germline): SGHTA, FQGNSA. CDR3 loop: CASSFLPGGFGTQYF. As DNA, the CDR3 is TGTGCCAGCAGCTTTTTGCCGGGGGGGTTCGGGACCCAGTACTTC.

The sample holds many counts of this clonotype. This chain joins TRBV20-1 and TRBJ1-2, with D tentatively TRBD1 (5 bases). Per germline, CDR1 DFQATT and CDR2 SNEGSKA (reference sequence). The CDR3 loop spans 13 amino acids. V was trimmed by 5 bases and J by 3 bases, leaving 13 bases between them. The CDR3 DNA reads TGCAGTGCTCCCTTGACAGACGACTATGGCTACACCTTC. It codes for CSAPLTDDYGYTF.

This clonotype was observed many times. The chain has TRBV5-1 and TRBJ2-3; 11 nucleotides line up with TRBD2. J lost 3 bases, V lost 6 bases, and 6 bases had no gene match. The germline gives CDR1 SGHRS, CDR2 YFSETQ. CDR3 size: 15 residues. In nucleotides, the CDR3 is TGCGCCAGCAATTGGGGACTAGCGGAAACAGATACGCAGTATTTT. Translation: CASNWGLAETDTQYF.

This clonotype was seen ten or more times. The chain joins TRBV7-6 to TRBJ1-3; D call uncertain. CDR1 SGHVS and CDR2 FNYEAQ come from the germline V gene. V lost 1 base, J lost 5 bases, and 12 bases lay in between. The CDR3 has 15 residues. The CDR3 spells CASSLESQLRNTIYF. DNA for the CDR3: TGTGCCAGCAGCTTAGAGTCACAGTTAAGAAACACCATATATTTT.

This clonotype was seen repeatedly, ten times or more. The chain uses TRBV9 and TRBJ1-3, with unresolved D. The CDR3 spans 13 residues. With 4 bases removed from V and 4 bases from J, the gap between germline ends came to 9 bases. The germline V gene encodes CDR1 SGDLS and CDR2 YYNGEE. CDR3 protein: CASSPQGGNTIYF. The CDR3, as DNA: TGTGCCAGCAGCCCCCAAGGAGGAAACACCATATATTTT.

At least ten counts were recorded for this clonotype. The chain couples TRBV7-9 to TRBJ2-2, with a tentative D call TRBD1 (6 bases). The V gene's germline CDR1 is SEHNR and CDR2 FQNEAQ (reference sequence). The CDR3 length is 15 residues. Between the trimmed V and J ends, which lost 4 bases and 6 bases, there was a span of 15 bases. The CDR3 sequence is CASSSGTRVPGELFF. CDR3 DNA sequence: TGTGCCAGCAGCTCCGGGACACGGGTCCCCGGGGAGCTGTTTTTT.

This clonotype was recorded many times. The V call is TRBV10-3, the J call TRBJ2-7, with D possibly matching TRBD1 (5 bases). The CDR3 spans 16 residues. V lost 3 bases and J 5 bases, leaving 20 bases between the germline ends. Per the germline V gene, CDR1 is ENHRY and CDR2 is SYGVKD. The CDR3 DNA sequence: TGTGCCATCAGTGAAGGAGTAATTGGCAGGGTGAACGAGCAGTACTTC. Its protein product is CAISEGVIGRVNEQYF.

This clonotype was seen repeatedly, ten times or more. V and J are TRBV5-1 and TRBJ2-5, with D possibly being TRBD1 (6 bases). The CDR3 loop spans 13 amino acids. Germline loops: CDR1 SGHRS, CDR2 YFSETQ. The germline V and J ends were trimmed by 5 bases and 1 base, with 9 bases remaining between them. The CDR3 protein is CASRRDIQETQYF. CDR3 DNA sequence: TGCGCCAGCAGGAGGGACATCCAAGAGACCCAGTACTTC.

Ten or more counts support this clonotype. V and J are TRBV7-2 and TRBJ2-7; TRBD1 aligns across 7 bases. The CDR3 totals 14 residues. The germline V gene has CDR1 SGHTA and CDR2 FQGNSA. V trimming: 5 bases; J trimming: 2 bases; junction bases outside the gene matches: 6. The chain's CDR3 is CASSDSQGPYEQYF. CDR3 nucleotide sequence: TGTGCCAGCAGCGACTCACAGGGGCCCTACGAGCAGTACTTC.

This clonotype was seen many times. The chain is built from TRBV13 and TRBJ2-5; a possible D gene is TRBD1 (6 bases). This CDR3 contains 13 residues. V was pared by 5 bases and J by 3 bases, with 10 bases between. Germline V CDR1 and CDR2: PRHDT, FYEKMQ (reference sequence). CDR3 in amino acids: CASSTGLEETQYF. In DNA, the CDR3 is TGTGCCAGCAGCACAGGGTTAGAAGAGACCCAGTACTTC.

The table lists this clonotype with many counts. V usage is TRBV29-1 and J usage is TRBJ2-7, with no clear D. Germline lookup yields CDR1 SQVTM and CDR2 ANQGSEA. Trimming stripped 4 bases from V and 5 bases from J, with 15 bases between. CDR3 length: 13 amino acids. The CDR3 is CSVGVFSLNEQYF. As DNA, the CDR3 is TGCAGCGTTGGAGTGTTCAGTCTTAACGAGCAGTACTTC.

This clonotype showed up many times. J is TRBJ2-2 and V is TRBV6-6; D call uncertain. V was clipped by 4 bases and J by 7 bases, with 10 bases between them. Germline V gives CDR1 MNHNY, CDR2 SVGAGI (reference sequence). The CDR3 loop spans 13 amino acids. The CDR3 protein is CASSFAPLGELFF. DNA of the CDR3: TGTGCCAGCAGTTTCGCTCCACTCGGGGAGCTGTTTTTT.

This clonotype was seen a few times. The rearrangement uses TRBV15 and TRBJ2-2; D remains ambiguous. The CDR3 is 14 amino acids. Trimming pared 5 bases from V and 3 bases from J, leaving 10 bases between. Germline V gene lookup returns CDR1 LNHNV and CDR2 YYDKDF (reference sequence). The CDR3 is CATSPDDYTGELFF. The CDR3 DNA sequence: TGTGCCACCAGCCCGGATGATTACACCGGGGAGCTGTTTTTT.

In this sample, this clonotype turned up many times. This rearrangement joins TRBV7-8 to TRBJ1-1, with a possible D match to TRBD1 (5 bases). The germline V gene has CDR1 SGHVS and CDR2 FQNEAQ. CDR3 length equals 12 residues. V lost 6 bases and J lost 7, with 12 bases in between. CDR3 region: CASSMWGDEAFF. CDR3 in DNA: TGTGCCAGCAGTATGTGGGGGGATGAAGCTTTCTTT.